This T cell receptor beta chain was sequenced during a study of T cells in localized non-small cell lung cancer. This clone has more than one count but fewer than ten. Its antigen is currently unknown. Findings of the study overall: T cell clonality was highest in uninvolved adjacent lung, above tumor. Elevated blood T cell density was associated with longer overall survival. Sequencing involved a lone tumor region, leaving heterogeneity possible.

The length of the CDR3 is 14 residues. With 4 bases clipped from V and 2 bases from J, the junction kept 6 bases outside the gene matches. Germline-derived CDR1 and CDR2 are SGHNT and YYREEE (reference sequence). Repertoires were generated with immunoSEQ multiplex PCR, while TCRdb's copy carries only in-frame clones and drops some. Here the sample spans about 92,000 clones, around 90% being singletons. Sample: PBMCs, taken before any cancer treatment. The genes are TRBV5-4 and TRBJ2-7, with 7 bases identical to TRBD2. The TCR comes from a woman aged 40-75 years with stage II squamous cell lung carcinoma. CDR3 in DNA: TGTGCCAGCAGCCGGTCGGGGGGACCCTACGAGCAGTACTTC. Amino acid sequence: CASSRSGGPYEQYF.